This is a list of T cell receptor beta chains from one sample in a study of OX40 agonist ivuxolimab in advanced cancers. Only in-frame clones appear in the TCRdb table, and some are missing; sequencing was by immunoSEQ multiplex PCR. The sample includes tens of thousands of clones, 90% seen only once; the top ten take approximately 0.3%. The sequencing here drew on CD4+ or CD8+ T cells sorted from blood, taken in a trial of the OX40 agonist ivuxolimab. The receptors derive from an adult with an advanced solid tumor such as melanoma, head and neck, liver or kidney cancer. CDR3s include the opening cysteine and the closing phenylalanine or tryptophan. D genes are given only for firm matches. Not all rows give a size; the values are once, few, many and, for expanded clones, a class.

clone_size j_call d_call v_call cdr3_nt cdr3_aa
NA TRBJ1-2 NA TRBV7-2 TGTGCCAGCAGCTTAGCACAGGAGCCTTTTGGTGGCTACACCTTC CASSLAQEPFGGYTF
NA TRBJ2-3 NA TRBV28 TGTGCCAGCAGTTTCAGGGGTGCAGATACGCAGTATTTT CASSFRGADTQYF
few TRBJ1-2 NA TRBV10-3 TGTGCCATCAGTAAAATAGGGATGAACTATGGCTACACCTTC CAISKIGMNYGYTF
NA TRBJ2-7 TRBD2 TRBV7-2 TGTGCCAGCAGCTCCGAAGCGGGACTAGAGAACGAGCAGTACTTC CASSSEAGLENEQYF
NA TRBJ1-2 NA TRBV5-1 TGCGCCAGCAGCTTGATCGGGGGGTCTGGCTACACCTTC CASSLIGGSGYTF
once TRBJ1-1 NA TRBV21-1 TGTGCCAGAGGACGGGACGAGGCTGAAGCTTTCTTT CARGRDEAEAFF
once TRBJ2-5 NA TRBV30 TGTGCCTGGAGTGTAAACTGGGGACAAAAAGAGACCCAGTACTTC CAWSVNWGQKETQYF
few TRBJ1-3 TRBD1 TRBV11-3 TGTGCCAGCAGCCAAGGACAGGGCTCGGGAAACACCATATATTTT CASSQGQGSGNTIYF
NA TRBJ2-2 TRBD2 TRBV7-2 TGTGCCAGCAGCACAGGAGGACTAGCGGGATGGCTCGGGGAGCTGTTTTTT CASSTGGLAGWLGELFF
NA TRBJ1-1 TRBD1 TRBV5-5 TGTGCCAGCAGCCCGCGACAGGGGAGGGAAGTAATCGACACTGAAGCTTTCTTT CASSPRQGREVIDTEAFF
NA TRBJ1-4 NA TRBV7-9 TGTGCCAGCAGCTCGGTACCCAGGGGCCAAAGGATAGAAAAACTGTTTTTT CASSSVPRGQRIEKLFF
NA TRBJ1-4 NA TRBV4-2 TGTGCCAGCAGCCCGGAGCAGGGAAGAGAAAAACTGTTTTTT CASSPEQGREKLFF
NA TRBJ2-1 TRBD1 TRBV10-3 TGTGCCATCAGCTCCGGGACAGGGATATACAATGAGCAGTTCTTC CAISSGTGIYNEQFF
NA TRBJ2-5 NA TRBV10-1 TGCGCCAGCAGCTCCGGGGGGCAGCAAGAGACCCAGTACTTC CASSSGGQQETQYF
NA TRBJ1-2 NA TRBV28 TGTGCCAGCAGTTCGCCCCAAGGGTCATATGGCTACACCTTC CASSSPQGSYGYTF
NA TRBJ1-3 NA TRBV29-1 TGCAGCGTTGAGTTGACAGGAAGAGACACCATATATTTT CSVELTGRDTIYF
NA TRBJ1-5 NA TRBV10-2 TGCGCCAGCAAGGCTTGGGGGGGGGATCAGCCCCAGCATTTT CASKAWGGDQPQHF
NA TRBJ1-3 TRBD1 TRBV7-2 TGTGCCAGCAGCGCAGGACAGGGGGCGACTGGAAACACCATATATTTT CASSAGQGATGNTIYF
NA TRBJ1-5 NA TRBV6-5 TGTGCCAGCAGCAGGACGGTAGCAAGTCAGCCCCAGCATTTT CASSRTVASQPQHF
NA TRBJ1-2 TRBD1 TRBV14 TGTGCCAGCAGCCAAGCGCGGGACAGGGAGGGATATGGCTACACCTTC CASSQARDREGYGYTF
NA TRBJ1-2 NA TRBV5-6 TGTGCCAGCAGCTCCCAACCGACGGTGGTCTATGGCTACACCTTC CASSSQPTVVYGYTF
once TRBJ2-2 TRBD2 TRBV6-6 TGTGCCAGCGGGAGGGGTAACACCGGGGAGCTGTTTTTT CASGRGNTGELFF
NA TRBJ2-5 TRBD1 TRBV19 TGTGCCAGTAGTACCAGGGGGCTATTAGAGACCCAGTACTTC CASSTRGLLETQYF
NA TRBJ1-1 NA TRBV6-5 TGTGCCAGCAGCACTGGGGGGCTGGGGGCTGAAGCTTTCTTT CASSTGGLGAEAFF
once TRBJ1-6 NA TRBV28 TGTGCCAGCAGGGTAAGGGGGAGCTCCTATAATTCACCCCTCCACTTT CASRVRGSSYNSPLHF
NA TRBJ2-5 TRBD2 TRBV5-1 TGCGCCAGCAGCTCGGGACTAGAAGAGACCCAGTACTTC CASSSGLEETQYF
NA TRBJ1-1 TRBD1 TRBV13 TGTGCCAGCAGCCCAAGGACAGGGGAGGGCACTGAAGCTTTCTTT CASSPRTGEGTEAFF
NA TRBJ1-3 NA TRBV18 TGTGCCAGCTCACGTTCTGGGGGAAACACCATATATTTT CASSRSGGNTIYF
NA TRBJ2-5 TRBD2 TRBV11-3 TGTGCCAGCAGCTTAGATCCCCGGCTTAGCGGGAGCGATGAAGAGACCCAGTACTTC CASSLDPRLSGSDEETQYF
NA TRBJ1-5 NA TRBV19 TGTGCCAGTAGTATTTCCGGGAGCAATCAGCCCCAGCATTTT CASSISGSNQPQHF
NA TRBJ1-6 NA TRBV5-1 TGCGCCAGCAGCTCCACAGGGAGCTCCTATAATTCACCCCTCCACTTT CASSSTGSSYNSPLHF
NA TRBJ1-4 NA TRBV14 TGTGCCAGCAGCCAAGAAACGGGGGGCCTCGAAAAACTGTTTTTT CASSQETGGLEKLFF
NA TRBJ2-3 TRBD2 TRBV15 TGTGCCACCAGCAGAGATGGGATCTTAGCTGGGGGGGGAGATACGCAGTATTTT CATSRDGILAGGGDTQYF
NA TRBJ2-2 NA TRBV12-5 TGTGCTAGTGGTTTGACGGCCGCGAACACCGGGGAGCTGTTTTTT CASGLTAANTGELFF
NA TRBJ2-5 NA TRBV7-2 TGTGCCAGCAGCTTAGCGGGGGCCTACCAAGAGACCCAGTACTTC CASSLAGAYQETQYF
NA TRBJ2-1 TRBD2 TRBV5-8 TGTGCCAGCAGCTTGAACGGGGGGTCCTACAATGAGCAGTTCTTC CASSLNGGSYNEQFF
NA TRBJ1-2 NA TRBV28 TGTGCCAGCAAACTCGAAACCTGGCATGGCTACACCTTC CASKLETWHGYTF
NA TRBJ2-3 NA TRBV7-8 TGTGCCAGCAGCTACTCCGGGACACCGCCAGGTACGCAGTATTTT CASSYSGTPPGTQYF
NA TRBJ2-5 TRBD1 TRBV5-4 TGTGCCAGCAGCTTCGACAGGGGGGGAAAGACCCAGTACTTC CASSFDRGGKTQYF
NA TRBJ1-4 NA TRBV19 TGTGCCACCTCCGGAGGGGGGCAAACTAATGAAAAACTGTTTTTT CATSGGGQTNEKLFF
NA TRBJ2-2 NA TRBV5-1 TGCGCCAGCAGCTTGGCTACAGTGAACACCGGGGAGCTGTTTTTT CASSLATVNTGELFF
NA TRBJ2-5 NA TRBV9 TGTGCCAGCAGCGCGATGTCCGGGGTAGCGGATGTTCAGTACTTC CASSAMSGVADVQYF